This T cell receptor beta chain derives from a study of PD-1 blockade in classical Hodgkin lymphoma. Every single patient, without exception, relapsed after autologous stem cell transplantation, and brentuximab vedotin exposure varied. Overall study results and limits: Prior to therapy, complete responders displayed diversity much like that of newly diagnosed patients.

The table came from immunoSEQ multiplex PCR; TCRdb's copy has only in-frame clones and leaves some out. The sample has 13,000 or so clones, around 92% seen once; the top ten hold about 11%. V gave up 4 bases and J gave up 3 bases; unmatched junction bases: 4. The germline V gene encodes CDR1 SGHDT and CDR2 YYEEEE. The CDR3 runs 14 residues. To note about this clone: Its antigen remains unidentified.

The source was peripheral blood mononuclear cells (PBMCs), collected at baseline. The chain uses TRBV5-6 and TRBJ1-5, with 7 nucleotides matching TRBD1. This TCR derives from a human donor with classical Hodgkin lymphoma. In DNA form, the CDR3 reads TGTGCCAGCAGCGTGACAGGGAACAATCAGCCCCAGCATTTT. Amino acids: CASSVTGNNQPQHF.